Sequencing of this T cell receptor beta chain was carried out in a study of T-cell reconstitution after alpha-beta-depleted transplantation in children. Study observations and caveats: In patients about two months after transplant, alpha-beta T cells reportedly arose from several hundred expanded graft clones. The authors attributed T-cell counts and diversity one year after transplant mostly to newly produced T cells. Diversity of TCRbeta at day 60 was high in some patients, arising from surviving recipient T cells and thymic progenitors.

Unique molecular identifiers were incorporated into the prepared TCRbeta library. One entry per CDR3 protein, called by TCRdb with MiXCR from the PCR reads. The sample shows 250,000 to 300,000 distinct CDR3 sequences, roughly 9.1% of them seen only once. To note about this clonotype: The antigen is undetermined.

The J segment lost 6 bases and the V segment lost 10 bases, leaving 7 bases of the junction unmatched. CDR3 size: 12 residues. The V call is TRBV12-3 or TRBV12-4, the J call TRBJ1-2, with 8 bases identical to TRBD1. Specimen: PBMCs, collected before TCRalphabeta/CD19-depleted stem cell transplant. The origin of this receptor is a boy under two years old with acute myeloid leukemia, due to receive a stem cell transplant. DNA of the CDR3: TGTGCCACCTCAAGGACAGGGCATGGCTACACCTTC. It yields the protein CATSRTGHGYTF.